This is a list of T cell receptor beta chains from one sample in a study of T cell responses to AZD1222 COVID-19 vaccine. TCRdb keeps only in-frame clones here, not all; method: immunoSEQ multiplex PCR. The table shows 250,000 to 300,000 clones, with approximately 94% occurring only once. The input for sequencing was peripheral blood, taken 28 days after the second AZD1222 dose. These receptors originate from an adult who received the AZD1222 COVID-19 vaccine. The CDR3 runs from the conserved cysteine through the conserved F or W. D genes are given only for firm matches. Expanded clones are given a class, and other clones once, few, many or no size at all.

J gene | clone size | V gene | D gene | CDR3 DNA | CDR3 protein
TRBJ2-1 | once | TRBV9 | TRBD2 | TGTGCCAGCAGCCATAGCGGGAGAGGCTACAATGAGCAGTTCTTC | CASSHSGRGYNEQFF
TRBJ1-2 | NA | TRBV10-2 | NA | TGCGCCAGCAGTGAGTCATTTTGGCCCACGGCGGGCTACACCTTC | CASSESFWPTAGYTF
TRBJ1-4 | NA | TRBV5-4 | NA | TGTGCCAGCAGCTTGAGGGCAGGATCAATAAATGAAAAACTGTTTTTT | CASSLRAGSINEKLFF
TRBJ1-1 | NA | TRBV28 | TRBD1 | TGTGCCAGCAGTTTGCCCAGACAGGGGCTGAACACTGAAGCTTTCTTT | CASSLPRQGLNTEAFF
TRBJ1-1 | NA | TRBV7-3 | TRBD1 | TGTGCCAGCAGCTCGACAGGGGAAGACACTGAAGCTTTCTTT | CASSSTGEDTEAFF
TRBJ2-5 | NA | TRBV19 | NA | TGTGCCAGTCAACCTGGGACACCTGGGGAGACCCAGTACTTC | CASQPGTPGETQYF
TRBJ2-7 | NA | TRBV13 | TRBD1 | TGTGCCAGCAGCTCCTCGGGACAGACCTACGAGCAGTACTTC | CASSSSGQTYEQYF
TRBJ2-5 | NA | TRBV4-1 | TRBD1 | TGCGCCAGCAGCCAGCCAGGGGGCAGAGAGACCCAGTACTTC | CASSQPGGRETQYF
TRBJ1-1 | NA | TRBV4-2 | TRBD1 | TGTGCCAGCAGCCACTTTCCCCCCGGGACAGGGGGCCGGGACACTGAAGCTTTCTTT | CASSHFPPGTGGRDTEAFF
TRBJ2-5 | once | TRBV14 | NA | TGTGCCAGCAGCCAGGGCAGGGGCAAGACCCAGTACTTC | CASSQGRGKTQYF
TRBJ2-3 | NA | TRBV25-1 | TRBD1 | TGTGCCAGCAGTGAACGACAGGGCGGCGATACGCAGTATTTT | CASSERQGGDTQYF
TRBJ2-3 | NA | TRBV6-2/TRBV6-3 | TRBD2 | TGTGCCAGCAGTTACGCGGCGGGGGGGCCGGTAACAGATACGCAGTATTTT | CASSYAAGGPVTDTQYF
TRBJ1-5 | NA | TRBV5-5 | NA | TGTGCCAGCAGCTTGGGAGATCAGCCCCAGCATTTT | CASSLGDQPQHF
TRBJ1-2 | NA | TRBV6-5 | TRBD1 | TGTGCCAGCAACCCCGGAAGGGGGCGGAGTGGCTACACCTTC | CASNPGRGRSGYTF
TRBJ2-2 | NA | TRBV6-2/TRBV6-3 | TRBD2 | TGTGCCAGCAGTTACCCAGCGGGGGTTAACACCGGGGAGCTGTTTTTT | CASSYPAGVNTGELFF
TRBJ1-3 | NA | TRBV29-1 | NA | TGCAGCGCCCAGGGGACCTCTACTGGAAACACCATATATTTT | CSAQGTSTGNTIYF
TRBJ1-1 | NA | TRBV3-1/TRBV3-2 | NA | TGTGCCAGCAGCCAAGGCGGGGGGGCGTTTACTGAAGCTTTCTTT | CASSQGGGAFTEAFF
TRBJ2-2 | NA | TRBV19 | NA | TGTGCCAGTAGTATAGGCCTAGTAAGCACCGGGGAGCTGTTTTTT | CASSIGLVSTGELFF
TRBJ2-1 | NA | TRBV5-1 | NA | TGCGCCAGCAGCTTGGCCGCGGGGACAGAGCAGTTCTTC | CASSLAAGTEQFF
TRBJ1-6 | NA | TRBV5-1 | TRBD1 | TGCGCCAGCAGCACCGGGACAGCCACACCGAACTCACCCCTCCACTTT | CASSTGTATPNSPLHF
TRBJ2-7 | NA | TRBV6-2/TRBV6-3 | NA | TGTGCCAGCAGTTACCTCAATACTTACGAGCAGTACTTC | CASSYLNTYEQYF
TRBJ1-6 | NA | TRBV5-1 | NA | TGCGCCAGCAGCTTGGAAGGGGCAGGTTCACCCCTCCACTTT | CASSLEGAGSPLHF
TRBJ1-2 | NA | TRBV5-8 | TRBD1 | TGTGCCAGCGGGAAAGGGGGCGACTATGGCTACACCTTC | CASGKGGDYGYTF
TRBJ1-6 | NA | TRBV30 | NA | TGTGCCTGGAGTGGCGGGACGCGGAATTCACCCCTCCACTTT | CAWSGGTRNSPLHF
TRBJ2-5 | NA | TRBV9 | TRBD1 | TGTGCCAGCAGCCCAGGACAGGGCGGACAGACCCAGTACTTC | CASSPGQGGQTQYF
TRBJ1-5 | NA | TRBV19 | NA | TGTGCCAGTAGGGGGGGCGAGGGCAATCAGCCCCAGCATTTT | CASRGGEGNQPQHF
TRBJ1-1 | NA | TRBV7-9 | NA | TGTGCCAGCAGCTTAAGGTCAGGCGGCAACACTGAAGCTTTCTTT | CASSLRSGGNTEAFF
TRBJ2-7 | NA | TRBV7-2 | NA | TGTGCCAGCAGCAACCGGGTCTTATACGAGCAGTACTTC | CASSNRVLYEQYF
TRBJ1-3 | NA | TRBV5-1 | TRBD1 | TGCGCCAGCAGCTTGGAGACAGGGCTTGGAAACACCATATATTTT | CASSLETGLGNTIYF
TRBJ1-2 | NA | TRBV21-1 | NA | TGTGCCAGCAGCAAAGCGCGAGGACAGACTAACTATGGCTACACCTTC | CASSKARGQTNYGYTF
TRBJ2-7 | NA | TRBV5-4 | TRBD1 | TGTGCCAGCAGCTTAGGACAGGGGGCGATCCACGAGCAGTACTTC | CASSLGQGAIHEQYF
TRBJ1-1 | NA | TRBV28 | NA | TGTGCCAGCAGTTTAGCGGGGAACACTGAAGCTTTCTTT | CASSLAGNTEAFF
TRBJ1-1 | NA | TRBV3-1/TRBV3-2 | NA | TGTGCCAGCAGCCAAGACGGGAACACTGAAGCTTTCTTT | CASSQDGNTEAFF
TRBJ2-3 | NA | TRBV15 | TRBD2 | TGTGCCACCAGCCGCATAGCGGGGAGCACAGATACGCAGTATTTT | CATSRIAGSTDTQYF
TRBJ2-5 | NA | TRBV4-2 | TRBD2 | TGTGCCAGCAGCCAAGATATGAGCGGGGTCGGGACCCAGTACTTC | CASSQDMSGVGTQYF
TRBJ2-1 | once | TRBV7-2 | NA | TGTGCCAGCAGCTTAACGGGGAACGGAAGGGAGCAGTTCTTC | CASSLTGNGREQFF
TRBJ2-7 | NA | TRBV28 | NA | TGTGCCAGGACCCCGGACTGGGAGAGGACCTACGAGCAGTACTTC | CARTPDWERTYEQYF
TRBJ2-3 | NA | TRBV2 | TRBD1 | TGTGCCAGCAGACGATGGGGACAGGGGGTTGAGGATACGCAGTATTTT | CASRRWGQGVEDTQYF
TRBJ2-5 | NA | TRBV5-1 | NA | TGCGCCAGCAGCCCCGGGACCCTGGGGGAGACCCAGTACTTC | CASSPGTLGETQYF
TRBJ1-1 | NA | TRBV6-5 | TRBD1 | TGTGCCAGCAGTTACCTCCAGGGGGGGGCCACTGAAGCTTTCTTT | CASSYLQGGATEAFF
TRBJ1-3 | NA | TRBV2 | NA | TGTGCCAGCAGGCGGGGCGCCGAACCCTCTGGAAACACCATATATTTT | CASRRGAEPSGNTIYF
TRBJ2-1 | NA | TRBV9 | NA | TGTGCCAGCAGCGTAGTCGGGCATGAGCAGTTCTTC | CASSVVGHEQFF
TRBJ1-5 | NA | TRBV6-5 | NA | TGTGCCACCGGTCGTAATCAGCCCCAGCATTTT | CATGRNQPQHF
TRBJ2-3 | NA | TRBV5-1 | NA | TGCGCCAGCAGCTTACAGGATCTAGCGAGGGGAGATACGCAGTATTTT | CASSLQDLARGDTQYF
TRBJ1-1 | NA | TRBV2 | NA | TGTGCCAGCAGTGATTTGGGGGTGGTGAACACTGAAGCTTTCTTT | CASSDLGVVNTEAFF
TRBJ1-1 | few | TRBV2 | NA | TGTGCCAGCAGTGCCTATGCGAACACTGAAGCTTTCTTT | CASSAYANTEAFF
TRBJ2-7 | once | TRBV7-2 | TRBD2 | TGTGCCAGCAGCCTTCTCGTTTCTAGCGGGCTTCTCTACGAGCAGTACTTC | CASSLLVSSGLLYEQYF